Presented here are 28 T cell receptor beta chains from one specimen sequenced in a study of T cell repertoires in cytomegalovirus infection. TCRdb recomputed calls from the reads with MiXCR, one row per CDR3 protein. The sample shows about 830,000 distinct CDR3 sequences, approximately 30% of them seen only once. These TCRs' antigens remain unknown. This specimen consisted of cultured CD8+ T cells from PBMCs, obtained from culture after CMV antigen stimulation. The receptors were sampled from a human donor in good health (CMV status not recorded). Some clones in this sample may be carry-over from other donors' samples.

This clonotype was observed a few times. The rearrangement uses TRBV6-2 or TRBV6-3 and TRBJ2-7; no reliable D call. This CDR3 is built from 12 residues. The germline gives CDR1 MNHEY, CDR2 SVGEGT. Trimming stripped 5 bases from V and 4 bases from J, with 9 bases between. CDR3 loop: CASSQDRYEQYV. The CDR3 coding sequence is TGTGCCAGCAGTCAGGACCGGTACGAGCAGTACGTC.

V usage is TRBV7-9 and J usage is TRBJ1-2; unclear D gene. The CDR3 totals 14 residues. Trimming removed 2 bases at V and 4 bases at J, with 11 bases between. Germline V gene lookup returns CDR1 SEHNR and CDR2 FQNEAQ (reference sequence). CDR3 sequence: CASSLRGLTYGYTF. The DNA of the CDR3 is TGTGCCAGCAGCTTACGGGGTCTCACCTATGGCTACACCTTC.

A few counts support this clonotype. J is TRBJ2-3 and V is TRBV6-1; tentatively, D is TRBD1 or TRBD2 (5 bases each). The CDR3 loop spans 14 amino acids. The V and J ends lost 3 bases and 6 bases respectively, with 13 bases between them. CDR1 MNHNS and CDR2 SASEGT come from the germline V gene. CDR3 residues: CASSDRGPFDTQYF. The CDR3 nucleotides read TGTGCCAGCAGTGATCGGGGACCGTTTGATACGCAGTATTTT.

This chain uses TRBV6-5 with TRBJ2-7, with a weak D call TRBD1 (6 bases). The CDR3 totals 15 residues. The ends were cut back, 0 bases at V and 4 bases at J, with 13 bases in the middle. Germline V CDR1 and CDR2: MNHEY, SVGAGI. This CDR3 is CASSYSAGTSYEQYF. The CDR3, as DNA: TGTGCCAGCAGTTACTCCGCCGGGACATCTTACGAGCAGTACTTC.

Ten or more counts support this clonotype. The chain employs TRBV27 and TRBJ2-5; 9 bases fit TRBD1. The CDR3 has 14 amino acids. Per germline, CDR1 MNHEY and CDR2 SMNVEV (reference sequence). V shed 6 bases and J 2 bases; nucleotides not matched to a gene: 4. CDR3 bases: TGTGCCAGCAGCCCCGGGACAGGGCAAGAGACCCAGTACTTC. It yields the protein CASSPGTGQETQYF.

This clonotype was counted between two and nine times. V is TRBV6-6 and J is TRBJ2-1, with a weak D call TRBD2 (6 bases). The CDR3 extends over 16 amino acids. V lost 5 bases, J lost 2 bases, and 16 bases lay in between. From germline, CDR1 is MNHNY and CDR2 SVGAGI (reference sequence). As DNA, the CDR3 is TGTGCCAGCAGTGAGCAGGAGGGACGGGCCTACAATGAGCAGTTCTTC. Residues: CASSEQEGRAYNEQFF.

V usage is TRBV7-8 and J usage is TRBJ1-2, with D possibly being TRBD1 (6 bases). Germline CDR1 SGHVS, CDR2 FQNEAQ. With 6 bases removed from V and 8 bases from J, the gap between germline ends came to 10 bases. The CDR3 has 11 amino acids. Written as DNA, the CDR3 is TGTGCCAGCAGAACAGGGACGGGCTACACCTTC. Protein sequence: CASRTGTGYTF.

The CDR3 here is CASSFSPGNQPQHF. The DNA of the CDR3 is TGTGCCAGCAGTTTTTCTCCAGGGAATCAGCCCCAGCATTTT. V is TRBV12-3 or TRBV12-4 and J is TRBJ1-5; TRBD1 is a possible D gene (5 bases). The CDR3 loop spans 14 amino acids. Between the trimmed V and J ends, which lost 3 bases and 4 bases, there was a span of 10 bases.

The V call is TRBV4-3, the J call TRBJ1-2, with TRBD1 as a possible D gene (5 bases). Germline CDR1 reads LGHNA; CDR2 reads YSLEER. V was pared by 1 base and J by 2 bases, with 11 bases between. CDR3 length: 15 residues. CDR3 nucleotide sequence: TGCGCCAGCAGCCAAGGGGACGTCGGGAACTATGGCTACACCTTC. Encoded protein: CASSQGDVGNYGYTF.

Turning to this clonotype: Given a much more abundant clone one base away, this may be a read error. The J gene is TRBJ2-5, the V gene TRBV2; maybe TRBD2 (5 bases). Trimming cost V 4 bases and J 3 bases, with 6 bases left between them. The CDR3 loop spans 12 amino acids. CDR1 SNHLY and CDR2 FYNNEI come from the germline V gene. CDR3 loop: CASSAGKETQYF. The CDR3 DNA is TGTGCCAGCAGTGCGGGGAAAGAGACCCAGTACTTC.

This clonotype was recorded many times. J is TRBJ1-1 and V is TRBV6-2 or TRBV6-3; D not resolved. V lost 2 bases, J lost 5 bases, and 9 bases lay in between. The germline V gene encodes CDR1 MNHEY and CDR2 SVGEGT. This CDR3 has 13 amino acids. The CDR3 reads CASSYVGRTEAFF. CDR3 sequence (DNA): TGTGCCAGCAGTTACGTCGGCAGGACTGAAGCTTTCTTT.

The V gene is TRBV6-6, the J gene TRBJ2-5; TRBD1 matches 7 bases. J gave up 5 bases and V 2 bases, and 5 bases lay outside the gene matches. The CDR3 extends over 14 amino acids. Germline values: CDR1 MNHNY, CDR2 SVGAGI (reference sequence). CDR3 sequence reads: CASSYRQGLETQYF. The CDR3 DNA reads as TGTGCCAGCAGTTACCGACAGGGTTTGGAGACCCAGTACTTC.

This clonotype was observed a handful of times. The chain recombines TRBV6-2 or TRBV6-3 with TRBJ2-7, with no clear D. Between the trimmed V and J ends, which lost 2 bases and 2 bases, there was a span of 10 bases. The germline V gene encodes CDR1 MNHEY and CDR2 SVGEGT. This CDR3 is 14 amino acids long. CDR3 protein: CASSYRAEPYEQYV. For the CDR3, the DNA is TGTGCCAGCAGTTACAGGGCCGAACCCTACGAGCAGTACGTC.

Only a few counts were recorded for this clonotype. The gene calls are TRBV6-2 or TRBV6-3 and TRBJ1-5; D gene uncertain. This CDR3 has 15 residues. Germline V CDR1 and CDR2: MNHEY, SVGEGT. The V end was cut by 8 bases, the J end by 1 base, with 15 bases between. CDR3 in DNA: TGTGCCAGCCGTCTCGGGAGTAAGAGCAATCAGCCCCAGCATTTT. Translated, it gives CASRLGSKSNQPQHF.

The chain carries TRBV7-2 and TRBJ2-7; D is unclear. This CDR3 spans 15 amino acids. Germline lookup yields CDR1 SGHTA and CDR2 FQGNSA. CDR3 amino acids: CASSLERMRSAEHYV. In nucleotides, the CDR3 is TGTGCCAGCAGCTTAGAACGAATGAGGAGCGCAGAGCATTACGTC.

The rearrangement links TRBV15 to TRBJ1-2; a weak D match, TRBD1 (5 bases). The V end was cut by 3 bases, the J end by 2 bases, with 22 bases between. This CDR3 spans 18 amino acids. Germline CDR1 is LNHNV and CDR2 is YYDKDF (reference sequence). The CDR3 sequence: CATSRAYARDALNYGYTF. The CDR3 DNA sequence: TGTGCCACCAGCAGGGCCTATGCGAGGGACGCCCTCAACTATGGCTACACCTTC.

CDR3: CASSWGDSYTGELFF. The CDR3 coding sequence is TGTGCCAGCAGTTGGGGGGACTCCTACACCGGGGAGCTGTTTTTT. The chain combines TRBV6-5 with TRBJ2-2; a weak D match, TRBD2 (6 bases). CDR3 length equals 15 residues. In germline, CDR1 is MNHEY, CDR2 SVGAGI. Trimming removed 4 bases from V and 3 bases from J, with 12 bases in between.

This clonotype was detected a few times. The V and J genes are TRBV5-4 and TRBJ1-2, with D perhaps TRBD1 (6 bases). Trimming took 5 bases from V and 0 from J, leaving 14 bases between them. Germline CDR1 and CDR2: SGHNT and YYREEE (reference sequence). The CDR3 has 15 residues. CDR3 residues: CASRPSGGANYGYTF. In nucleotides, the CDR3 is TGTGCCAGCAGGCCCTCGGGGGGCGCTAACTATGGCTACACCTTC.

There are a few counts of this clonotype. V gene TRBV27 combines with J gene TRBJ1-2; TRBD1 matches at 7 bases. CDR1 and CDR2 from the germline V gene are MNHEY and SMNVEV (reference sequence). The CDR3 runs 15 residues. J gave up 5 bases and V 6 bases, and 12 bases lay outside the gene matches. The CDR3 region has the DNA TGTGCCAGCAGACGAGATAACAGGGGCTCGTATGGCTACACCTTC. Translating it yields CASRRDNRGSYGYTF.

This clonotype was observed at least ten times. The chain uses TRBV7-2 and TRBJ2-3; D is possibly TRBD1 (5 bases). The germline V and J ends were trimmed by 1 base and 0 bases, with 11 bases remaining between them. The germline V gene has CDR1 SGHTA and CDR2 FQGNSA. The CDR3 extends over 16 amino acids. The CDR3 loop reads CASSLEQGASTDTQYF. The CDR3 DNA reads TGTGCCAGCAGCTTAGAGCAAGGGGCTAGCACAGATACGCAGTATTTT.

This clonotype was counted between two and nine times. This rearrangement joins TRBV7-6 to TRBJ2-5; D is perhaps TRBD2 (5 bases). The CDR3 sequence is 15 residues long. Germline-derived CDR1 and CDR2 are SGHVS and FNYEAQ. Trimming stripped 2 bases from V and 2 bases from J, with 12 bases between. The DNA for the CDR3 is TGTGCCAGCAGCTTATTCACCGGGGTGCAAGAGACCCAGTACTTC. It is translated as CASSLFTGVQETQYF.

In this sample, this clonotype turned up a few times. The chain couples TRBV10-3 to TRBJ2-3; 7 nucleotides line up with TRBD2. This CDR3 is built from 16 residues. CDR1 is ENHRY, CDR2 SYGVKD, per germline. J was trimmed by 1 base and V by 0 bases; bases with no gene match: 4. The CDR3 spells CAISESASGRTDTQYF. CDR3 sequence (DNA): TGTGCCATCAGTGAGTCGGCTAGCGGCCGCACAGATACGCAGTATTTT.

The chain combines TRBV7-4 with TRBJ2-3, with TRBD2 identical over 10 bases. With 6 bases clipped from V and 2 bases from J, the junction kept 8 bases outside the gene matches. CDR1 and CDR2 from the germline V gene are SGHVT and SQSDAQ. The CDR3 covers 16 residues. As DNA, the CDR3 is TGTGCCAGCAGAACCACCGGGACTAGCGACACAGATACGCAGTATTTT. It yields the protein CASRTTGTSDTDTQYF.

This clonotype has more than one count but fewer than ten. The CDR3 here is CAIRGTGTIPEVEQYF. The CDR3, as DNA: TGTGCCATCAGGGGGACAGGGACAATCCCGGAGGTAGAGCAGTACTTC. This sequence joins TRBV10-3 and TRBJ2-7, with TRBD1 matching over 9 bases. V dropped 6 bases and J dropped 7; count of bases not matched to a gene: 16. Germline-derived CDR1 and CDR2 are ENHRY and SYGVKD. The length of the CDR3 is 16 residues.

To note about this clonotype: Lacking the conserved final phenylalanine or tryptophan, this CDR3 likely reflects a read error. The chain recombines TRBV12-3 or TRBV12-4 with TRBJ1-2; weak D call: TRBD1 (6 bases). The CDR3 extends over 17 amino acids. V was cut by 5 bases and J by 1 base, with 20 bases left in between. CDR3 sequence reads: CASSKARDTQINYGYTV. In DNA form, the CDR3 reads TGTGCCAGCAGTAAAGCCCGGGACACCCAGATTAACTATGGCTACACCGTC.

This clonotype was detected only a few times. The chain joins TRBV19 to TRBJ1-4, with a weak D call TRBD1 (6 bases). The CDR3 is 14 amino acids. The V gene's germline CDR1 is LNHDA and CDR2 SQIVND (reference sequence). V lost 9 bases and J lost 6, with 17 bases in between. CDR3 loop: CASTSGGHYEKLFF. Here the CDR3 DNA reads TGTGCCAGCACGTCCGGGGGACACTATGAAAAACTGTTTTTT.

The CDR3 loop is CASSLTVFQPQHF. The CDR3 DNA reads TGTGCCAGCAGTTTGACAGTCTTTCAGCCCCAGCATTTT. This chain joins TRBV27 and TRBJ1-5; a weak D match, TRBD1 (5 bases). The V gene's germline CDR1 is MNHEY and CDR2 SMNVEV (reference sequence). The CDR3 has 13 residues. Trimming took 3 bases from V and 6 from J, leaving 9 bases between them.

The CDR3 here is CASRDRGLSGELFF. The CDR3 DNA is TGTGCCAGTCGGGACAGGGGGCTGAGCGGGGAGCTGTTTTTT. This chain uses TRBV19 with TRBJ2-2; 12 bases fit TRBD1. The CDR3 contains 14 residues. CDR1 and CDR2 (germline): LNHDA, SQIVND (reference sequence). V was clipped by 8 bases and J by 7 bases; unmatched bases: 5.